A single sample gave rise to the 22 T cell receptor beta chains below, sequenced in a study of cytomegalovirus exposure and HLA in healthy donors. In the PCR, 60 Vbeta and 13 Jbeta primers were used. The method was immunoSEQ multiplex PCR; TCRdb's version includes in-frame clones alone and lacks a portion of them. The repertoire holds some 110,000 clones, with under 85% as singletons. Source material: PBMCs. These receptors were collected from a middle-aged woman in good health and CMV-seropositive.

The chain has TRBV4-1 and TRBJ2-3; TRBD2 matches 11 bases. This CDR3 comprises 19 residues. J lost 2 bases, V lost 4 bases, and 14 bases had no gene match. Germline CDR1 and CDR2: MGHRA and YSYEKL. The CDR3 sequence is CASSLERVAGGPITDTQYF. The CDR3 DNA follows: TGCGCCAGCAGCCTCGAGCGAGTAGCGGGAGGGCCTATCACAGATACGCAGTATTTT.

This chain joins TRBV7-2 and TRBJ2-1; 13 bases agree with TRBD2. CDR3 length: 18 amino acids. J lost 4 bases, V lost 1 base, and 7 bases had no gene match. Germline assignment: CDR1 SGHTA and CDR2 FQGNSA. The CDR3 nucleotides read TGTGCCAGCAGCTTAGAGAGGACTAGCGGGAGAGTTTACAATGAGCAGTTCTTC. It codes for CASSLERTSGRVYNEQFF.

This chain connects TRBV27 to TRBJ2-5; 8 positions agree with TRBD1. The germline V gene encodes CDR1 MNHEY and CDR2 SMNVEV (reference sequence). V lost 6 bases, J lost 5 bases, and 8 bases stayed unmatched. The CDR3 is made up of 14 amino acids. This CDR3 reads CASSWTGSRETQYF. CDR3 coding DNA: TGTGCCAGCAGCTGGACAGGGTCTCGGGAGACCCAGTACTTC.

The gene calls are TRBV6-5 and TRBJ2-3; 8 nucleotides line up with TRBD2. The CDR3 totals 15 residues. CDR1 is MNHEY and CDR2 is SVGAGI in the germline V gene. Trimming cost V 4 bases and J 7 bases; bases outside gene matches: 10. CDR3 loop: CASSSVAAGENTQYF. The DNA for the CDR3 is TGTGCCAGCAGTTCCGTTGCAGCGGGAGAAAATACGCAGTATTTT.

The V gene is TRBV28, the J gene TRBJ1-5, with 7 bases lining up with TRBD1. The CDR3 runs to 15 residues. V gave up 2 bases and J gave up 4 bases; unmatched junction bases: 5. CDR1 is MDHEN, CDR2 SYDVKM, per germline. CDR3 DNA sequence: TGTGCCAGCAGTTTACAGGGGGTTTGGAATCAGCCCCAGCATTTT. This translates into CASSLQGVWNQPQHF. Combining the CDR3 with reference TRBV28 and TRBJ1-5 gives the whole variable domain DVKVTQSSRYLVKRTGEKVFLECVQDMDHENMFWYRQDPGLGLRLIYFSYDVKMKEKGDIPEGYSVSREKKERFSLILESASTNQTSMYLCASSLQGVWNQPQHFGDGTRLSIL.

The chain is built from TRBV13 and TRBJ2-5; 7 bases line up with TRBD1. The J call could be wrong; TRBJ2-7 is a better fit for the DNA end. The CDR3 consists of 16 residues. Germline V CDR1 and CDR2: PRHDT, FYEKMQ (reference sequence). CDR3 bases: TGTGCCAGCAGCTTTTCAAGACAGGGCTTCTCCTACGAGCAGTACTTC. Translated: CASSFSRQGFSYEQYF.

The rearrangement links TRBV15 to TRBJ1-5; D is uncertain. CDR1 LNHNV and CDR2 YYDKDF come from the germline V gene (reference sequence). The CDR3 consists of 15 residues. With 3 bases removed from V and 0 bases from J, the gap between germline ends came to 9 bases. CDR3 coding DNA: TGTGCCACCAGCAGTAGGAGTTATAGCAATCAGCCCCAGCATTTT. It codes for CATSSRSYSNQPQHF.

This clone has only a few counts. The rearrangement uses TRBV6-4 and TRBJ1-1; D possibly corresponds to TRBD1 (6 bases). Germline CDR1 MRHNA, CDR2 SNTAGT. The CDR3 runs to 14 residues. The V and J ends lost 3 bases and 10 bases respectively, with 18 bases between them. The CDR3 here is CASSEGRGAGVAFF. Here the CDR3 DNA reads TGTGCCAGCAGTGAAGGGAGGGGGGCAGGGGTAGCTTTCTTT.

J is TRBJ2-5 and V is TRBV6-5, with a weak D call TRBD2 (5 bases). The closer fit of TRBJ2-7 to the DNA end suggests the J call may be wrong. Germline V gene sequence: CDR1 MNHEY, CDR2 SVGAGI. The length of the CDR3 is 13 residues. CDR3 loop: CASRTSGEYEQYF. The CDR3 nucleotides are TGTGCCAGCAGGACCTCCGGGGAGTACGAGCAGTACTTC.

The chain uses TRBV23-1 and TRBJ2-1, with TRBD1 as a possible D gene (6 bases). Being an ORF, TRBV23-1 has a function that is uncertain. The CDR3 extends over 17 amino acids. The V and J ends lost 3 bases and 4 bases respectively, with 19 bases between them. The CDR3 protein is CASSHSWTAAIYNEQFF. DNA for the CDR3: TGCGCCAGCAGTCATTCCTGGACAGCAGCCATTTACAATGAGCAGTTCTTC.

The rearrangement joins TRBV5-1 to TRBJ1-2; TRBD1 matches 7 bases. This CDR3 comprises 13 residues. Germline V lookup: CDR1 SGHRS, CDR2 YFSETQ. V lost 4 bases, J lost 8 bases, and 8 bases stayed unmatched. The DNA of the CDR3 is TGCGCCAGCAGCCCACAGGGGTACGGGGGCTACACCTTC. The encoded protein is CASSPQGYGGYTF.

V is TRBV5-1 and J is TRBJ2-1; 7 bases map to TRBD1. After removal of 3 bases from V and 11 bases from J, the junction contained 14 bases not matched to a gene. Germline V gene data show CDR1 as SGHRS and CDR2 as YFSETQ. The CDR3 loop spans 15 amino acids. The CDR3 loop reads CASSSVRQGTKKQFF. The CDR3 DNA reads TGCGCCAGCAGCTCGGTGAGACAGGGCACGAAGAAGCAGTTCTTC.

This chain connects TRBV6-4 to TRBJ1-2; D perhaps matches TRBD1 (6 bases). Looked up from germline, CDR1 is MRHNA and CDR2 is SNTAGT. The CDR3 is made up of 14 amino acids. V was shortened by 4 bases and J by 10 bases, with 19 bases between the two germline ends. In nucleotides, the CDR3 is TGTGCCAGCAGTGTGGGGGGGGGCGCAGGAGTCTACACCTTC. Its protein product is CASSVGGGAGVYTF.

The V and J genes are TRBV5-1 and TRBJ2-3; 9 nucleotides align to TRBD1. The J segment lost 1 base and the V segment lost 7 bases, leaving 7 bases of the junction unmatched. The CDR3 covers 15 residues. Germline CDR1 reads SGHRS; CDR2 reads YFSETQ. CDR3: CASSPRTGGTDTQYF. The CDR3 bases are TGCGCCAGCTCCCCCCGGACAGGGGGCACAGATACGCAGTATTTT.

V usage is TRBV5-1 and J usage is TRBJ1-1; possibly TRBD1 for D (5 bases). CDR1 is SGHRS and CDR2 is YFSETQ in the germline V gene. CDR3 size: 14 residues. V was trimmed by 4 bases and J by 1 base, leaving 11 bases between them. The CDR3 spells CASSRDQGNTEAFF. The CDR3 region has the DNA TGCGCCAGCAGCCGAGATCAGGGGAACACTGAAGCTTTCTTT.

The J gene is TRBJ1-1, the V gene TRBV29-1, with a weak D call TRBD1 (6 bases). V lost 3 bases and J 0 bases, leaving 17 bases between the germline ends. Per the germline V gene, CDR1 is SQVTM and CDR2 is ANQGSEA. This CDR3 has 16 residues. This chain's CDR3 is CSVDGAGGRLNTEAFF. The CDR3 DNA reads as TGCAGCGTTGACGGTGCCGGGGGGCGATTGAACACTGAAGCTTTCTTT.

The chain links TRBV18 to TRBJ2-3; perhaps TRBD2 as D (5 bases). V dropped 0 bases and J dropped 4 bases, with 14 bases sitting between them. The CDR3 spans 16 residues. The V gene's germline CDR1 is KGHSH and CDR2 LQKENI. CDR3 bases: TGTGCCAGCTCACCACCGTGGCTAGCTGGCCCAGATACGCAGTATTTT. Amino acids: CASSPPWLAGPDTQYF.

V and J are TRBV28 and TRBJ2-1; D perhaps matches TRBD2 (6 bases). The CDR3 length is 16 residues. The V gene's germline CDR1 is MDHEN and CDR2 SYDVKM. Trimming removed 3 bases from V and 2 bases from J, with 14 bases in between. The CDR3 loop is CASSFLREYTYNEQFF. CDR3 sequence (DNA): TGTGCCAGCAGTTTCCTACGGGAGTACACCTACAATGAGCAGTTCTTC.

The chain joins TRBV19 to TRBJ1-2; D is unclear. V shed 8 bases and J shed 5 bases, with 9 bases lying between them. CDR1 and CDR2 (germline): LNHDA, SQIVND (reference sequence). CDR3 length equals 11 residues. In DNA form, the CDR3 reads TGTGCCAGTTCGGGATTTTATGGCTACACCTTC. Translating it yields CASSGFYGYTF.

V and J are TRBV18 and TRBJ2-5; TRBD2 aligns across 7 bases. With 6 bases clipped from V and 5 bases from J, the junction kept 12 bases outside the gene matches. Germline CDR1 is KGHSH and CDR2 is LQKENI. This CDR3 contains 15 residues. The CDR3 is CASSAGGSESETQYF. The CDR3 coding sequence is TGTGCCAGCTCGGCCGGCGGGAGTGAGTCGGAGACCCAGTACTTC.

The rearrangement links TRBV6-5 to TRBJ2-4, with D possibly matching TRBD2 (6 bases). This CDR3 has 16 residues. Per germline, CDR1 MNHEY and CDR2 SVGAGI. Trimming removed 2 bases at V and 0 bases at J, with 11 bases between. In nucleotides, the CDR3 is TGTGCCAGCAGTTACCGTCCGGGACTAGCCAAAAACATTCAGTACTTC. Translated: CASSYRPGLAKNIQYF.

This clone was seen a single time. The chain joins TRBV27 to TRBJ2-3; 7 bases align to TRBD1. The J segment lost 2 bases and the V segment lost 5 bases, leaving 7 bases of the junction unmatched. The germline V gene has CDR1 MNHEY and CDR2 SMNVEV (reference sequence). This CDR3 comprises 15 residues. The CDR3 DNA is TGTGCCAGCAGTCGTCCGGGACAGCTCACAGATACGCAGTATTTT. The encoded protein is CASSRPGQLTDTQYF.